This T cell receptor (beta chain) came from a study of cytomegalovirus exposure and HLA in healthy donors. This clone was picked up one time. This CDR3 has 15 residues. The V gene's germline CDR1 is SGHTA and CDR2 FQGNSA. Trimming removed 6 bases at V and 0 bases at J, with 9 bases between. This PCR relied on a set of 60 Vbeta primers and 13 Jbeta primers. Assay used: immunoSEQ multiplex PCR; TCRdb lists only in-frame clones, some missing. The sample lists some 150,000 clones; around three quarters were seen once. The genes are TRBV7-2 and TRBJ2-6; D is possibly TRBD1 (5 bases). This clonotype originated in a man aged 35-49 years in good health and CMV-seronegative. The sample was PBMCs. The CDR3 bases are TGTGCCAGCAGAATAACAGGCTCTGGGGCCAACGTCCTGACTTTC. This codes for CASRITGSGANVLTF.